A selection of T cell receptor beta chains follows, all from one sample in a study of technical replicates of blood from a handful of donors. Produced via immunoSEQ multiplex PCR; TCRdb's table is partial and in-frame only. The sample lists over 60,000 clones; about 92% were seen once. Sequenced: T cells isolated from PBMCs. The receptors shown here come from a human donor in good health. Both conserved end residues are part of each CDR3. D genes are given only for firm matches. Not every row has a clone size; where given, it reads once, few, many or a size class.

d_gene,v_gene,abundance,j_gene,len,CDR3nt,CDR3aa
TRBD1,TRBV6-1,NA,TRBJ1-5,14,TGTGCCAGCAGTGGACAGGGTGGCAATCAGCCCCAGCATTTT,CASSGQGGNQPQHF
NA,TRBV29-1,NA,TRBJ1-4,14,TGCAGCGTTGAAGATGAGGGAGGGTTTGAAAAACTGTTTTTT,CSVEDEGGFEKLFF
NA,TRBV11-2,NA,TRBJ2-7,14,TGTGCCAGCAGCTTAGGGGCAGGGGCCTACGAGCAGTACTTC,CASSLGAGAYEQYF
TRBD2,TRBV5-6,NA,TRBJ2-7,16,TGTGCCAGCAGCACCTCGGGACTAGCGGGAGTTTACGAGCAGTACTTC,CASSTSGLAGVYEQYF
TRBD2,TRBV4-1,NA,TRBJ2-5,14,TGCGCCAGCAGCCAAGAGGGAGGGGAAGAGACCCAGTACTTC,CASSQEGGEETQYF
NA,TRBV7-9,few,TRBJ1-1,15,TGTGCCAGCAGCCCCATAAGACAGATTAACACTGAAGCTTTCTTT,CASSPIRQINTEAFF
TRBD1,TRBV11-1,NA,TRBJ1-2,15,TGTGCCAGCAGCCTACGACAGGGCCCTAACTATGGCTACACCTTC,CASSLRQGPNYGYTF
TRBD1,TRBV28,NA,TRBJ1-5,15,TGTGCCAGCAGTTCGACAGGGGATCGCAATCAGCCCCAGCATTTT,CASSSTGDRNQPQHF
TRBD2,TRBV27,NA,TRBJ2-7,16,TGTGCCAGCAGTTTATCGGGGTTAGCGGGGACCTACGAGCAGTACTTC,CASSLSGLAGTYEQYF
NA,TRBV21-1,NA,TRBJ1-5,17,TGTGCCAGCAGCAAAGAAGCAGGGGACCATAGCAATCAGCCCCAGCATTTT,CASSKEAGDHSNQPQHF
NA,TRBV4-2,NA,TRBJ1-6,19,TGTGCCAGCAGCCAAGATCCGGGCCAGGGGACCGGTTTTAATTCACCCCTCCACTTT,CASSQDPGQGTGFNSPLHF
NA,TRBV28,NA,TRBJ1-1,11,TGTGCCAGCGGGGAGGGGACTGAAGCTTTCTTT,CASGEGTEAFF
TRBD2,TRBV10-2,once,TRBJ2-5,14,TGCGCCAGCGCTCGGGGGGGGAATCAAGAGACCCAGTACTTC,CASARGGNQETQYF
NA,TRBV29-1,NA,TRBJ2-5,14,TGCAGCGTCGAGCCCATCGGGAATCAAGAGACCCAGTACTTC,CSVEPIGNQETQYF
TRBD2,TRBV11-3,NA,TRBJ2-1,14,TGTGCCAGCAGCTTAGGAGCGGGAGCTATTGAGCAGTTCTTC,CASSLGAGAIEQFF
TRBD2,TRBV7-9,NA,TRBJ2-2,17,TGTGCCAGCAGCTGGGGACTAGCGGGAGTCAGCACCGGGGAGCTGTTTTTT,CASSWGLAGVSTGELFF
TRBD2,TRBV6-6,NA,TRBJ2-3,16,TGTGCCAGCAGTCCCTTGATAGCGGGAGGCGGAGATACGCAGTATTTT,CASSPLIAGGGDTQYF
NA,TRBV4-1,NA,TRBJ1-6,16,TGCGCCAGCAGCCAAGAGGTGGGCGGGGTAAATTCACCCCTCCACTTT,CASSQEVGGVNSPLHF
NA,TRBV28,NA,TRBJ1-4,16,TGTGCCAGCAGTTTCGCGGGGGCGCTTCAAAAAGAAAAACTGTTTTTT,CASSFAGALQKEKLFF
TRBD1,TRBV29-1,NA,TRBJ2-1,13,TGCAGCGTCGCCGGGACAGCCTTCAATGAGCAGTTCTTC,CSVAGTAFNEQFF
TRBD1,TRBV5-1,NA,TRBJ1-1,12,TGCGCCAGCAGCTCAGGGGGACCTGAAGCTTTCTTT,CASSSGGPEAFF
TRBD1,TRBV6-5,NA,TRBJ1-2,15,TGTGCCAGCAGTTACTGGGACAGGACACACTATGGCTACACCTTC,CASSYWDRTHYGYTF
TRBD1,TRBV15,NA,TRBJ1-5,17,TGTGCCACCAGCAGAGTCGGGACAGGGCTTTCCAATCAGCCCCAGCATTTT,CATSRVGTGLSNQPQHF
NA,TRBV19,NA,TRBJ1-2,12,TGTGCCAGTAGGACAGATTTCTATGGCTACACCTTC,CASRTDFYGYTF
NA,TRBV5-1,NA,TRBJ2-5,14,TGCGCCAGCAGCTTTTTTTTGCGTGAAGAGACCCAGTACTTC,CASSFFLREETQYF
NA,TRBV10-3,NA,TRBJ2-5,13,TGTGCCATCAGTGATACAGGAGGGGAGACCCAGTACTTC,CAISDTGGETQYF
TRBD1,TRBV5-1,NA,TRBJ2-7,15,TGCGCCAGCAGCTCGGAGGGACAGGGTCTCGACGAGCAGTACTTC,CASSSEGQGLDEQYF